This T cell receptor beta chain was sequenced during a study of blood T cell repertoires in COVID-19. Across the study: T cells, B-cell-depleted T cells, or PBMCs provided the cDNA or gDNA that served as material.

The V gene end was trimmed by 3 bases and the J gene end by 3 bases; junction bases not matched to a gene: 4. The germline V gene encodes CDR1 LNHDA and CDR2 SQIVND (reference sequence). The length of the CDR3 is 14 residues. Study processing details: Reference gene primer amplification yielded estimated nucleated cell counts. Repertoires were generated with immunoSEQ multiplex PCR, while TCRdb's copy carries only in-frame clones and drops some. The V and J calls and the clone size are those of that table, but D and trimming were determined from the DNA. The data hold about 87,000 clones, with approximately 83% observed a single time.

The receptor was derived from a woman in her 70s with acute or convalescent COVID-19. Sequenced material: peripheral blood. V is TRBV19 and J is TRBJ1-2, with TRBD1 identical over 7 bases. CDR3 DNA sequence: TGTGCCAGTAGTATGGACAGGAGGGACTATGGCTACACCTTC. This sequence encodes CASSMDRRDYGYTF. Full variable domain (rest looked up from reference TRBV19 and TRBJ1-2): DGGITQSPKYLFRKEGQNVTLSCEQNLNHDAMYWYRQDPGQGLRLIYYSQIVNDFQKGDIAEGYSVSREKKESFPLTVTSAQKNPTAFYLCASSMDRRDYGYTFGSGTRLTVV.